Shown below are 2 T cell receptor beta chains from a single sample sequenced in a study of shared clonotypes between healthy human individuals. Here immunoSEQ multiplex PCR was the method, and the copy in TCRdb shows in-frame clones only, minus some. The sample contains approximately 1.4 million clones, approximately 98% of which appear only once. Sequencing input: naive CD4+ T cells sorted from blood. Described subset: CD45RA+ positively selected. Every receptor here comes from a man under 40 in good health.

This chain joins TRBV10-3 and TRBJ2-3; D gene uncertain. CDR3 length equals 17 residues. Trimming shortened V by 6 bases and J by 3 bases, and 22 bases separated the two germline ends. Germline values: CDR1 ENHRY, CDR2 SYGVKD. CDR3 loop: CAISILLADDTTDTQYF. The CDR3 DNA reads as TGTGCCATCAGCATTCTATTAGCCGACGACACGACAGATACGCAGTATTTT.

CDR3 amino acids: CASSGGRAHTEAFF. The CDR3 DNA follows: TGTGCCAGCAGTGGGGGACGAGCGCACACTGAAGCTTTCTTT. This chain joins TRBV6-1 and TRBJ1-1, with TRBD1 as a possible D gene (5 bases). Trimming stripped 4 bases from V and 3 bases from J, with 12 bases between. The CDR3 loop spans 14 amino acids. CDR1 and CDR2 from the germline V gene are MNHNS and SASEGT.